These 19 T cell receptor beta chains were all obtained from the same sample, sequenced in a study of blood T cells in healthy people across ages. Together with a sample-barcoded 5' primer, a J-beta primer mix was included in a second PCR lasting about 6 to 11 cycles. TCRdb used MiXCR to reprocess the 5' RACE reads, holding one entry per CDR3 protein. The data contain about 670,000 distinct CDR3 sequences, roughly 43% of them seen just once; the ten biggest clones take up approximately 31%. Source material: blood. These receptors all come from an elderly man in good health.

The chain is built from TRBV7-9 and TRBJ2-7, with D tentatively TRBD1 or TRBD2 (5 bases each). The CDR3 is 15 amino acids. Per germline, CDR1 SEHNR and CDR2 FQNEAQ (reference sequence). Trimming removed 5 bases at V and 2 bases at J, with 16 bases between. DNA for the CDR3: TGTGCCAGCAGCGGGGGAAACGGTCCGACCTACGAGCAGTACTTC. It specifies CASSGGNGPTYEQYF. Based on the CDR3 plus reference TRBV7-9 and TRBJ2-7, the full variable domain is DTGVSQNPRHKITKRGQNVTFRCDPISEHNRLYWYRQTLGQGPEFLTYFQNEAQLEKSRLLSDRFSAERPKGSFSTLEIQRTEQGDSAMYLCASSGGNGPTYEQYFGPGTRLTVT.

This clonotype was seen more than once but under ten times. J is TRBJ2-1 and V is TRBV4-2; 8 positions match TRBD2. Losses at the gene ends were 0 bases for V and 6 bases for J; bases not matched to a gene: 13. The CDR3 covers 18 residues. The V gene's germline CDR1 is LGHNA and CDR2 YNFKEQ. CDR3 nucleotide sequence: TGTGCCAGCAGCCAAGATGCCGTTGGAGCGGGAGTGGTCAATGAGCAGTTCTTC. Residues: CASSQDAVGAGVVNEQFF.

The chain recombines TRBV9 with TRBJ2-1; D perhaps matches TRBD2 (5 bases). Trimming pared 0 bases from V and 2 bases from J, leaving 12 bases between. The CDR3 covers 16 residues. From germline, CDR1 is SGDLS and CDR2 YYNGEE. Written as DNA, the CDR3 is TGTGCCAGCAGCGTAGCACCCGACGGGGCCTACAATGAGCAGTTCTTC. This sequence encodes CASSVAPDGAYNEQFF. The variable domain in full, completed from reference TRBV9 and TRBJ2-1, reads DSGVTQTPKHLITATGQRVTLRCSPRSGDLSVYWYQQSLDQGLQFLIQYYNGEERAKGNILERFSAQQFPDLHSELNLSSLELGDSALYFCASSVAPDGAYNEQFFGPGTRLTVL.

The gene calls are TRBV5-1 and TRBJ2-1; D is perhaps TRBD1 (6 bases). Germline values: CDR1 SGHRS, CDR2 YFSETQ. CDR3 size: 14 residues. V dropped 8 bases and J dropped 8 bases, with 20 bases sitting between them. The CDR3 loop reads CASTDSRTGDEQFF. The CDR3 DNA sequence: TGCGCCAGTACGGACAGCCGAACTGGGGATGAGCAGTTCTTC.

This clonotype was counted between two and nine times. The chain combines TRBV15 with TRBJ2-7; 11 nucleotides match TRBD2. The germline CDR1 and CDR2 sequences are LNHNV and YYDKDF (reference sequence). V shed 0 bases and J 0 bases; nucleotides not matched to a gene: 1. The CDR3 consists of 16 residues. In nucleotides, the CDR3 is TGTGCCACCAGCAGAGAACTAGCGGGGGACTCCTACGAGCAGTACTTC. Translated, it gives CATSRELAGDSYEQYF.

V gene TRBV28 combines with J gene TRBJ1-5; D remains ambiguous. V was trimmed by 5 bases and J by 7 bases, leaving 12 bases between them. CDR3 length equals 13 residues. Germline V gives CDR1 MDHEN, CDR2 SYDVKM. In DNA, the CDR3 is TGTGCCAGCAGTCCTAGTGGGCCCCAGCCCCAGCATTTT. As protein: CASSPSGPQPQHF.

In its sample, this clonotype was seen a few times. The CDR3 loop reads CASSQEVAGVGTEQFF. DNA of the CDR3: TGCGCCAGCAGCCAAGAAGTAGCGGGGGTAGGGACCGAGCAGTTCTTC. This chain uses TRBV4-1 with TRBJ2-1; 9 nucleotides match TRBD2. J was trimmed by 10 bases and V by 0 bases; bases with no gene match: 10. Germline values: CDR1 MGHRA, CDR2 YSYEKL. This CDR3 is 16 amino acids long.

V usage is TRBV20-1 and J usage is TRBJ2-4; tentatively, D is TRBD1 (5 bases). The DNA end favors TRBJ2-7, so the J call may be wrong. Germline values: CDR1 DFQATT, CDR2 SNEGSKA (reference sequence). The CDR3 runs to 16 residues. CDR3 DNA sequence: TGCAGTGCTGGACAAAAAAGATGGGGATCTGCTTACGAGCAGTACTTC. Its translation is CSAGQKRWGSAYEQYF.

The CDR3 bases are TGTGCCACCAGTGACGGGACAACTTGGAATGAGCAGTTCTTC. Its translation: CATSDGTTWNEQFF. The chain carries TRBV24-1 and TRBJ2-1; a possible D gene is TRBD1 (6 bases). The CDR3 extends over 14 amino acids. With 4 bases removed from V and 7 bases from J, the gap between germline ends came to 13 bases. Germline CDR1 and CDR2: KGHDR and SFDVKD.

This chain connects TRBV4-3 to TRBJ1-5, with 9 positions matching TRBD1. This CDR3 is built from 19 residues. The germline CDR1 and CDR2 sequences are LGHNA and YSLEER. J lost 3 bases, V lost 0 bases, and 12 bases had no gene match. The CDR3 DNA reads TGCGCCAGCAGCCAAGAAAGGAGGGACAGGGAGGGTAACAATCAGCCCCAGCATTTT. This gives the protein CASSQERRDREGNNQPQHF.

V is TRBV20-1 and J is TRBJ1-5, with TRBD1 matching over 8 bases. Germline values: CDR1 DFQATT, CDR2 SNEGSKA (reference sequence). The CDR3 has 13 residues. V shed 8 bases and J 5 bases; nucleotides not matched to a gene: 8. CDR3 in amino acids: CSMVDRGDQPQHF. The CDR3 nucleotides are TGCAGTATGGTAGACAGGGGTGATCAGCCCCAGCATTTT.

The count of this clonotype is one. The chain recombines TRBV7-2 with TRBJ2-4, with 7 bases matching TRBD1. V shed 2 bases, J shed 4 bases, and the junction held 2 bases outside the gene matches. There are 14 residues in the CDR3. Per the germline V gene, CDR1 is SGHTA and CDR2 is FQGNSA. The CDR3 sequence: CASSLQQGKNIQYF. The CDR3 nucleotides are TGTGCCAGCAGCTTACAACAGGGGAAAAACATTCAGTACTTC.

The CDR3 bases are TGCGCCAGCAGACGGGGGAGTCGGGAGACCCAGTACTTC. This sequence encodes CASRRGSRETQYF. V usage is TRBV5-1 and J usage is TRBJ2-5; D is perhaps TRBD2 (6 bases). Germline assignment: CDR1 SGHRS and CDR2 YFSETQ. Trimming left V 5 bases short and J 5 bases short, with 13 bases between. This CDR3 comprises 13 residues.

The chain recombines TRBV28 with TRBJ2-5, with D perhaps TRBD2 (5 bases). TRBJ2-7 matches the DNA end more closely, so the J call is doubtful. The germline CDR1 and CDR2 sequences are MDHEN and SYDVKM. This CDR3 is built from 15 residues. CDR3 in DNA: TGTGCCAGCACCACAACCGGGGAAAACGTCTACGAGCAGTACTTC. It translates to CASTTTGENVYEQYF.

This clonotype was seen only a few times. The chain carries TRBV4-3 and TRBJ2-5; TRBD1 might be the D (6 bases). The CDR3 sequence is 16 residues long. Germline CDR1 and CDR2: LGHNA and YSLEER. V was trimmed by 2 bases and J by 11 bases, leaving 24 bases between them. CDR3: CASSQSLRDIRPRQYF. In DNA, the CDR3 is TGCGCCAGCAGCCAATCACTCCGGGACATCCGCCCGCGGCAGTACTTC.

The chain links TRBV7-2 to TRBJ2-7; 7 bases are a match to TRBD2. The CDR3 consists of 15 residues. The V gene end was trimmed by 3 bases and the J gene end by 7 bases; junction bases not matched to a gene: 12. Germline V lookup: CDR1 SGHTA, CDR2 FQGNSA. The CDR3 sequence: CASSFYARTSWEQYF. CDR3 DNA: TGTGCCAGCAGCTTCTATGCCCGGACTAGTTGGGAGCAGTACTTC. Variable domain in full (rest from reference TRBV7-2 and TRBJ2-7): GAGVSQSPSNKVTEKGKDVELRCDPISGHTALYWYRQSLGQGLEFLIYFQGNSAPDKSGLPSDRFSAERTGGSVSTLTIQRTQQEDSAVYLCASSFYARTSWEQYFGPGTRLTVT.

The table lists this clonotype with a few counts. The J gene is TRBJ1-2, the V gene TRBV25-1; D gene ambiguous. Trimming took 7 bases from V and 1 from J, leaving 10 bases between them. The CDR3 contains 13 residues. Germline lookup yields CDR1 MGHDK and CDR2 SYGVNS. The CDR3 reads CASTADVNYGYTF. CDR3 bases: TGTGCCAGCACCGCGGACGTTAACTATGGCTACACCTTC.

This clonotype was found once. This rearrangement joins TRBV5-1 to TRBJ1-4; 9 bases fit TRBD1. CDR1 is SGHRS, CDR2 YFSETQ, per germline. CDR3 length equals 14 residues. V lost 3 bases, J lost 6 bases, and 3 bases stayed unmatched. CDR3 DNA: TGCGCCAGCAGCTGGACAGGGGTAGATGAAAAACTGTTTTTT. It codes for CASSWTGVDEKLFF.

V gene TRBV10-3 combines with J gene TRBJ2-5; D not resolved. Germline assignment: CDR1 ENHRY and CDR2 SYGVKD. V dropped 0 bases and J dropped 11 bases, with 10 bases sitting between them. The CDR3 covers 12 residues. The CDR3 region is CAISESTGEQYF. The CDR3 DNA follows: TGTGCCATCAGTGAGTCGACGGGTGAGCAGTACTTC.